A selection of T cell receptor beta chains follows, all from one sample in a study of T cells in lung cancer brain metastases. Libraries were prepared by immunoSEQ multiplex PCR; TCRdb keeps only in-frame clonotypes and omits some of them. The sample comprises about 3,500 clones, roughly 90% of which are singletons, and around 5% rests with the top ten. Sequencing used tumor tissue from the primary lung tumor. All receptors come from a woman aged 45-65 years with non-small cell lung cancer. Both conserved end residues are part of each CDR3. The order of the fields is J gene, V gene, CDR3 length, CDR3 protein.

>TRBJ1-2|TRBV7-2|15
CASSLLGQGAYGYTF
>TRBJ1-2|TRBV10-3|15
CAISDPGGDDYGYTF
>TRBJ2-1|TRBV7-9|15
CASSSPGLAGLEQFF
>TRBJ2-4|TRBV4-3|17
CASSQDTGSGAKNIQYF
>TRBJ1-1|TRBV4-1|16
CASSRQGSGLNTEAFF
>TRBJ2-6|TRBV9|16
CASSVTGFAGANVLTF
>TRBJ1-3|TRBV7-9|15
CASSSGTTGVDTIYF
>TRBJ2-7|TRBV19|13
CASSPTGSVAQYF
>TRBJ1-1|TRBV28|15
CASIPPGQGSTEAFF
>TRBJ1-4|TRBV18|14
CASSPGASNEKLFF
>TRBJ1-1|TRBV19|12
CASSLPGPEAFF
>TRBJ1-2|TRBV29-1|14
CSVGIGGDYYGYTF
>TRBJ1-6|TRBV7-2|11
CASSQESPLHF
>TRBJ1-1|TRBV14|13
CASQKGLNTEAFF
>TRBJ2-1|TRBV5-4|14
CASSAGGGLGEQFF
>TRBJ1-6|TRBV7-9|14
CASSPTGWNSPLHF
>TRBJ1-2|TRBV14|14
CASSPEQGMYGYTF
>TRBJ1-1|TRBV7-3|13
CASSPMGNTEAFF
>TRBJ2-2|TRBV5-6|15
CASSQTGTNTGELFF
>TRBJ1-4|TRBV5-4|17
CASSPDRSHSGREKLFF
>TRBJ2-1|TRBV11-1|14
CASSLLYIPNEQFF
>TRBJ2-1|TRBV7-9|17
CASSLASAPFQYNEQFF
>TRBJ2-3|TRBV10-1|18
CASSGTGGGRYEIDTQYF
>TRBJ1-2|TRBV14|13
CASSQGTGFGYTF
>TRBJ1-2|TRBV7-2|13
CASSPGGTYGYTF
>TRBJ1-1|TRBV28|13
CASSETGGTEAFF
>TRBJ1-3|TRBV6-4|15
CASSDSRGRGNTIYF
>TRBJ1-1|TRBV11-2|14
CVSTISGGRTEAFF
>TRBJ2-5|TRBV27|15
CASSGYGGSQETQYF
>TRBJ2-2|TRBV19|17
CASSMIGQGFNTGELFF
>TRBJ2-3|TRBV29-1|14
CSPSRVKWGDTQYF
>TRBJ2-5|TRBV9|15
CASSFQGLAGETQYF
>TRBJ2-7|TRBV6-4|18
CATYERGQAPDLSYEQYF
>TRBJ2-3|TRBV6-4|14
CASRRGVSTDTQYF
>TRBJ2-2|TRBV2|14
CASSGAEGTGELFF
>TRBJ2-6|TRBV27|16
CASSSTTGAGANVLTF
>TRBJ1-1|TRBV14|13
CASSRGLNTEAFF
>TRBJ1-6|TRBV13|16
CASSFQGSSYNSPLHF
>TRBJ1-1|TRBV18|15
CASSPKGYANTEAFF
>TRBJ1-5|TRBV7-6|14
CASSLGVGNQPQHF
>TRBJ1-1|TRBV19|14
CASSIYGMNTEAFF
>TRBJ1-4|TRBV7-8|20
CASSLGVQGSFQSTNEKLFF
>TRBJ1-1|TRBV6-5|13
CASSYSGRTEAFF
>TRBJ1-1|TRBV7-9|13
CASSFIVNTEAFF
>TRBJ1-1|TRBV27|14
CASFRAQGPTEAFF
>TRBJ1-1|TRBV5-6|14
CASSLGRGRGEAFF
>TRBJ2-3|TRBV4-3|18
CVSSPKLFSGGEADTQYF
>TRBJ1-5|TRBV5-5|14
CASSLRTGNQSQHF
>TRBJ1-1|TRBV14|13
CASSRGLHTEVFF
>TRBJ1-2|TRBV6-5|13
CASSYKGNYGYTF
>TRBJ2-4|TRBV19|18
CAAPGAGDQVSAKNIQYF
>TRBJ1-1|TRBV28|13
CASADSPNTEAFF
>TRBJ1-1|TRBV7-6|13
CASSSQGGTEAFF